This TCR beta chain was identified in a study of cytomegalovirus exposure and HLA in healthy donors. The primer mix had 60 Vbeta and 13 Jbeta primers. Assay: immunoSEQ multiplex PCR; the TCRdb copy retains only in-frame clones and omits some. The profile shows roughly 150,000 clones, 75% to 85% of them singletons. This CDR3 has 14 residues. Germline V CDR1 and CDR2: GTSNPN, SVGIG (reference sequence). V trimming: 1 base; J trimming: 5 bases; junction bases outside the gene matches: 6. Material: PBMCs. V is TRBV30 and J is TRBJ2-5; 8 bases agree with TRBD2. The TCR was taken from a girl aged 2 to 10 in good health and CMV-seropositive. In DNA, the CDR3 is TGTGCCTGGAGTGCCCGACTAGCGAGGGAGACCCAGTACTTC. It yields the protein CAWSARLARETQYF.